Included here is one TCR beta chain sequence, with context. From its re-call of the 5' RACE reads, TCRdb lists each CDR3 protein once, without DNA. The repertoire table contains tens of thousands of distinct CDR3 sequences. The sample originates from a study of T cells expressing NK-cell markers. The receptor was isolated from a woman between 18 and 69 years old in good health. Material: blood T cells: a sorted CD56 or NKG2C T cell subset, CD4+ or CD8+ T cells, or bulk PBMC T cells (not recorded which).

CDR3 sequence: CASSSRSGGGNEQFF. V is TRBV7-6 and J is TRBJ2-1; TCRdb returns TRBD2, unconfirmable since there is no DNA. CDR1 is SGHVS and CDR2 is FNYEAQ in the germline V gene. The CDR3 covers 15 residues.